What follows are 9 T cell receptor beta chains derived from one specimen sequenced in a study of monozygotic twins with inflammatory bowel disease. Each CDR3 protein gets one entry in TCRdb, which reprocessed the 5' RACE reads and gives no DNA. The ten most abundant clones cover 2% to 2.5% of a sample with around 380,000 distinct CDR3 sequences. The sequenced sample was blood. These receptors all stem from a human donor with ulcerative colitis or Crohn's disease, or a healthy co-twin of an affected twin (not recorded which).

The chain recombines TRBV11-1 with TRBJ1-6; TCRdb calls TRBD1, which cannot be checked without DNA. CDR1 SGHAT and CDR2 FQDESV come from the germline V gene (reference sequence). This CDR3 has 17 residues. CDR3 region: CASSLDGPPVYNSPLHF.

The chain couples TRBV5-1 to TRBJ2-5; absent DNA, TCRdb's TRBD2 call cannot be checked. Germline CDR1 is SGHRS and CDR2 is YFSETQ. This CDR3 has 16 residues. CDR3 sequence: CASSVQLTSVVETQYF.

V gene TRBV20-1 combines with J gene TRBJ2-3; TCRdb indicates TRBD2, and absent DNA this call remains unverified. CDR3 length: 17 residues. Germline values: CDR1 DFQATT, CDR2 SNEGSKA (reference sequence). The CDR3 sequence: CSARIAGGLYSTDTQYF.

This rearrangement joins TRBV19 to TRBJ2-3; TCRdb calls TRBD1, which cannot be checked without DNA. The CDR3 is 17 residues long. Germline CDR1 reads LNHDA; CDR2 reads SQIVND (reference sequence). CDR3 sequence reads: CASSPGDSLGIPDTQYF.

The chain has TRBV6-6 and TRBJ1-1. This CDR3 spans 14 amino acids. CDR1 and CDR2 from the germline V gene are MNHNY and SVGAGI (reference sequence). The CDR3 loop reads CASSLDSGNTEAFF.

The chain has TRBV6-2 or TRBV6-3 and TRBJ2-7; TCRdb's D gene call, TRBD1, goes unchecked for lack of DNA. CDR3 length: 15 amino acids. Germline lookup yields CDR1 MNHEY and CDR2 SVGEGT. CDR3 region: CASSYGQGAPYEQYF.

The CDR3 loop is CSANGGRAYEQYF. The rearrangement joins TRBV20-1 to TRBJ2-7. The CDR3 loop spans 13 amino acids. CDR1 and CDR2 (germline): DFQATT, SNEGSKA (reference sequence).

V and J are TRBV7-9 and TRBJ2-1; TCRdb indicates TRBD2, and absent DNA this call remains unverified. This CDR3 has 15 residues. Germline-derived CDR1 and CDR2 are SEHNR and FQNEAQ (reference sequence). The CDR3 sequence is CASSLVTGGPYEQFF.

The V call is TRBV7-2, the J call TRBJ2-7; no DNA is available, so the TRBD2 call from TCRdb remains unchecked. CDR3 length: 17 amino acids. The germline gives CDR1 SGHTA, CDR2 FQGNSA. Here the CDR3 reads CASSFNPGVGGWGEQYF.